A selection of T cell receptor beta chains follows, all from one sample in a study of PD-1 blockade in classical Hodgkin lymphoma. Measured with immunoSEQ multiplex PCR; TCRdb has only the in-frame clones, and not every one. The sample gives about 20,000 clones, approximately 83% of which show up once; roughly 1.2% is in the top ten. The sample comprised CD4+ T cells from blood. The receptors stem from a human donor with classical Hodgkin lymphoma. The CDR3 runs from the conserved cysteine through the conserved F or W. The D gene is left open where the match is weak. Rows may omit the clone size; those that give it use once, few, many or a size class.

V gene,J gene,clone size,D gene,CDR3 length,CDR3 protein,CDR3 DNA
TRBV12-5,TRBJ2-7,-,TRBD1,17,CASGFGNSTGISHEQYF,TGTGCTAGTGGTTTCGGAAACTCGACAGGGATCTCCCACGAGCAGTACTTC
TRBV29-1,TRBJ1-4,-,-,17,CSVAGSSLTATNEKLFF,TGCAGCGTTGCGGGCAGCTCCCTTACTGCAACTAATGAAAAACTGTTTTTT
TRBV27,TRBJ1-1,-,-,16,CASSFSEYGANTEAFF,TGTGCCAGCAGTTTTTCCGAGTATGGAGCTAACACTGAAGCTTTCTTT
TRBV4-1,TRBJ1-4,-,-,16,CASSPSIRRVEEKLFF,TGCGCCAGCAGCCCATCTATCCGAAGGGTCGAAGAAAAACTGTTTTTT
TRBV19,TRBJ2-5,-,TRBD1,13,CASSMRDSQTQYF,TGTGCCAGTAGTATGAGGGACAGCCAGACCCAGTACTTC
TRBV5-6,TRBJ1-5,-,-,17,CASSSRRGSGPNQPQHF,TGTGCCAGCAGCTCTCGCCGGGGGAGCGGGCCCAATCAGCCCCAGCATTTT
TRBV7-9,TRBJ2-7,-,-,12,CASSSRPGEAYF,TGTGCCAGCAGCTCACGTCCCGGGGAGGCGTACTTC
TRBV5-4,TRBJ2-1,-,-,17,CASSRWGNSKRYNEQFF,TGTGCCAGCAGCCGATGGGGGAACTCCAAGCGATACAATGAGCAGTTCTTC
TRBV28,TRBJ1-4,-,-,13,CASSLLTVGKLFF,TGTGCCAGCAGTTTGCTTACAGTTGGAAAACTGTTTTTT
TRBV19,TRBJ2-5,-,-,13,CASSGTYQETQYF,TGTGCCAGTAGTGGGACGTACCAAGAGACCCAGTACTTC
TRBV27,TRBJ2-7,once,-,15,CASSLSPRANYEQYF,TGTGCCAGCAGTTTATCGCCGCGGGCTAACTACGAGCAGTACTTC
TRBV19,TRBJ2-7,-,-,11,CASLGAYEQYF,TGTGCCAGCCTCGGAGCGTACGAGCAGTACTTC
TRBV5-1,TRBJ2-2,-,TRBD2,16,CASSGGLAESTGELFF,TGCGCCAGCAGCGGGGGACTAGCGGAGAGCACCGGGGAGCTGTTTTTT
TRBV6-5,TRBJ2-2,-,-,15,CASSYYQSNTGELFF,TGTGCCAGCAGTTACTACCAATCGAACACCGGGGAGCTGTTTTTT
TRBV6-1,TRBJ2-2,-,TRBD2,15,CASSVGLANTGELFF,TGTGCCAGCAGTGTGGGACTAGCGAACACCGGGGAGCTGTTTTTT
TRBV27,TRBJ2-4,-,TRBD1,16,CASSPLGGQGKNIQYF,TGTGCCAGCAGCCCTTTAGGTGGACAGGGAAAAAACATTCAGTACTTC
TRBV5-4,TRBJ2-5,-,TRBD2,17,CASSWGTSGRNQETQYF,TGTGCCAGCAGCTGGGGGACTAGCGGGAGGAACCAAGAGACCCAGTACTTC
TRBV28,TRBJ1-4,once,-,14,CASSLSGAGEKLFF,TGTGCCAGCAGTTTGAGCGGGGCGGGCGAAAAACTGTTTTTT
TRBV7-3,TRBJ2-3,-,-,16,CASSPPSAEGTDTQYF,TGTGCCAGCAGCCCCCCCTCGGCGGAGGGGACAGATACGCAGTATTTT
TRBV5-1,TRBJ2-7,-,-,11,CASSLWGEQYF,TGCGCCAGCAGCTTGTGGGGCGAGCAGTACTTC
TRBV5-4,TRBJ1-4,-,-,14,CASSRTGTNEKLFF,TGTGCCAGCAGCCGAACAGGGACTAATGAAAAACTGTTTTTT
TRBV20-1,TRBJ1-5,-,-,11,CSASFGQPQHF,TGCAGTGCTAGTTTCGGTCAGCCCCAGCATTTT
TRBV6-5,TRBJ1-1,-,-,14,CASSQRQVNTEAFF,TGTGCCAGCAGTCAAAGACAGGTGAACACTGAAGCTTTCTTT
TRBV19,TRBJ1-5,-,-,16,CASSLIKGSSNQPQHF,TGTGCCAGTAGCCTCATTAAAGGGAGTAGCAATCAGCCCCAGCATTTT